Given below is one T cell receptor beta chain in context. Sequencing used immunoSEQ multiplex PCR; TCRdb keeps in-frame clones, though not all of them. Of tens of thousands of clones listed, 60% to 85% are singletons. This entry is derived from a study of PD-1 blockade in classical Hodgkin lymphoma. No patient escaped relapse after autologous stem cell transplantation, and brentuximab vedotin exposure varied. Germline V gene sequence: CDR1 MNHEY, CDR2 SMNVEV (reference sequence). V lost 6 bases and J lost 1, with 8 bases in between. The CDR3 has 13 residues. The receptor was derived from a human donor with classical Hodgkin lymphoma. The genes are TRBV27 and TRBJ2-3, with a possible D match to TRBD2 (6 bases). The sample was peripheral blood mononuclear cells (PBMCs), taken before the second cycle of nivolumab. This chain's CDR3 is CASSSGRTDTQYF. The CDR3 nucleotides are TGTGCCAGCAGCAGCGGGCGCACAGATACGCAGTATTTT.